This TCR beta chain appears in the sequencing data of a study of T cell responses to AZD1222 COVID-19 vaccine. There are 15 residues in the CDR3. V lost 0 bases to trimming and J lost 3 bases, with 9 bases between them. Germline assignment: CDR1 SEHNR and CDR2 FQNEAQ (reference sequence). The data were produced by immunoSEQ multiplex PCR, yet TCRdb's version contains in-frame clones alone and is incomplete. The top ten clones hold approximately 5% of a sample with more than 70,000 clones, less than 90% of them seen once. This clone appeared once. Here the sequenced sample was peripheral blood, taken 28 days after the second AZD1222 dose. The clonotype was recovered from an adult who received the AZD1222 COVID-19 vaccine. J is TRBJ1-3 and V is TRBV7-9; the D gene is possibly TRBD1 (5 bases). CDR3 nucleotides: TGTGCCAGCAGCTTAGCTGGCAGGGTTGGAAACACCATATATTTT. Encoded protein: CASSLAGRVGNTIYF.